This T cell receptor beta chain was profiled in a study of neoadjuvant nivolumab and ipilimumab in lung cancer. Background on the study: The combination arm added day-1 ipilimumab 1 mg/kg to nivolumab 3 mg/kg on days 1, 15, 29.

CDR3 length: 13 amino acids. The germline V gene encodes CDR1 SNHLY and CDR2 FYNNEI. Trimming shortened V by 2 bases and J by 5 bases, and 9 bases separated the two germline ends. This clone was recorded only once. Its antigen is undetermined. TCRdb's copy holds only in-frame clones and misses some; the assay was immunoSEQ multiplex PCR. The table includes approximately 29,000 clones, 90% detected once. Study results and caveats: Pretherapy blood TCR richness correlated positively with resected tumor richness. Compared with tumor-adjacent uninvolved lung, resected tumors showed greater richness and clonality. From pretherapy to surgery, tumor richness and clonality rose with dual therapy.

The genes are TRBV2 and TRBJ1-1; no definite D call. The sequence derives from an adult with non-small cell lung cancer. The material was peripheral blood, obtained after neoadjuvant nivolumab, alone or with ipilimumab, at or shortly before surgery. CDR3 region: CASSENGGTEAFF. The CDR3, as DNA: TGTGCCAGCAGTGAAAACGGTGGAACTGAAGCTTTCTTT.